This passage covers 28 T cell receptor beta chains from one sample sequenced in a study of blood T cell repertoires in COVID-19 (dated by TCRdb to the early 2020s). Library preparation was by the immunoSEQ multiplex PCR assay. TCRdb limited this immuneACCESS table to in-frame rearrangements with V and J called. A share of clones is missing; checked studies link under half to unresolved V genes, and the rest is unexplained. The sample table records about 180,000 clones; approximately 86% of these occur just once. The ten biggest clones cover over 7.5% of the sample. What was sequenced was peripheral blood. Every receptor here comes from a middle-aged man with active or convalescent COVID-19.

The V call is TRBV29-1, the J call TRBJ1-4; TRBD1 matches 10 bases. CDR3 length: 13 amino acids. Trimming took 6 bases from V and 8 from J; bases not matched to a gene: 6. Germline CDR1 SQVTM, CDR2 ANQGSEA. CDR3 DNA sequence: TGCAGCGTCCGACAGGGGGCAGGGGAAAAACTGTTTTTT. Amino acids: CSVRQGAGEKLFF.

The chain recombines TRBV4-3 with TRBJ1-3; TRBD1 is a possible D gene (6 bases). Germline V gene lookup returns CDR1 LGHNA and CDR2 YSLEER. V was shortened by 4 bases and J by 4 bases, with 11 bases between the two germline ends. The CDR3 has 14 residues. CDR3 sequence reads: CASSRGGAGNTIYF. DNA for the CDR3: TGCGCCAGCAGCCGCGGGGGGGCGGGAAACACCATATATTTT.

The genes are TRBV24-1 and TRBJ2-5, with D possibly being TRBD2 (6 bases). V lost 9 bases, J lost 5 bases, and 15 bases lay in between. Germline V CDR1 and CDR2: KGHDR, SFDVKD. There are 13 residues in the CDR3. The CDR3: CATQSYGGETQYF. Here the CDR3 DNA reads TGTGCCACCCAGTCGTACGGGGGTGAGACCCAGTACTTC.

The chain employs TRBV11-2 and TRBJ1-1, with unresolved D. This CDR3 contains 18 residues. Trimming pared 0 bases from V and 3 bases from J, leaving 20 bases between. Germline V CDR1 and CDR2: SGHAT, FQNNGV. The DNA of the CDR3 is TGTGCCAGCAGCTTAGACTTACGCGGGCGCCTGGGCGACACTGAAGCTTTCTTT. This sequence encodes CASSLDLRGRLGDTEAFF.

The table lists this clone with a count of one. The CDR3 is CASSRQGTMDEQFF. Written as DNA, the CDR3 is TGTGCCAGCAGTCGACAGGGCACGATGGATGAGCAGTTCTTC. V gene TRBV6-6 combines with J gene TRBJ2-1; 7 bases map to TRBD1. Unmatched junction bases numbered 9, after V lost 5 bases and J lost 8 bases. In germline, CDR1 is MNHNY, CDR2 SVGAGI (reference sequence). The CDR3 consists of 14 residues.

This clone was picked up a small number of times. The V and J genes are TRBV19 and TRBJ1-6; D gene uncertain. Trimming stripped 4 bases from V and 10 bases from J, with 17 bases between. This CDR3 region has 15 residues. Germline CDR1 and CDR2: LNHDA and SQIVND (reference sequence). Written as DNA, the CDR3 is TGTGCCAGTAGTACACCCCGATCGGGGTACTCACCCCTCCACTTT. The encoded protein is CASSTPRSGYSPLHF. The whole variable domain, remainder taken from reference TRBV19 and TRBJ1-6, is DGGITQSPKYLFRKEGQNVTLSCEQNLNHDAMYWYRQDPGQGLRLIYYSQIVNDFQKGDIAEGYSVSREKKESFPLTVTSAQKNPTAFYLCASSTPRSGYSPLHFGNGTRLTVT.

CDR3 in amino acids: CASSLGQLNEQFF. The CDR3 DNA sequence: TGTGCCAGCAGCTTAGGGCAGCTCAATGAGCAGTTCTTC. This chain uses TRBV7-3 with TRBJ2-1; D unclear. The germline CDR1 and CDR2 sequences are SGHTA and FQGTGA. This CDR3 has 13 amino acids. Between the trimmed V and J ends, which lost 2 bases and 6 bases, there was a span of 8 bases. The variable domain in full, completed from reference TRBV7-3 and TRBJ2-1, reads GAGVSQTPSNKVTEKGKYVELRCDPISGHTALYWYRQSLGQGPEFLIYFQGTGAADDSGLPNDRFFAVRPEGSVSTLKIQRTERGDSAVYLCASSLGQLNEQFFGPGTRLTVL.

This clone is a singleton in its sample. The chain joins TRBV7-2 to TRBJ1-1; D unclear. Between the trimmed V and J ends, which lost 1 base and 5 bases, there was a span of 11 bases. Germline V gives CDR1 SGHTA, CDR2 FQGNSA. The CDR3 contains 14 residues. The DNA for the CDR3 is TGTGCCAGCAGCTTAGGAGGGTCAAAGACTGAAGCTTTCTTT. Protein: CASSLGGSKTEAFF.

This chain connects TRBV28 to TRBJ1-4, with 8 bases aligning to TRBD1. Germline assignment: CDR1 MDHEN and CDR2 SYDVKM. The CDR3 is 15 amino acids. After removal of 5 bases from V and 8 bases from J, the junction contained 10 bases not matched to a gene. CDR3 region: CASSDRGDPQEKLFF. CDR3 bases: TGTGCCAGCAGTGACAGGGGCGATCCTCAAGAAAAACTGTTTTTT.

J is TRBJ2-4 and V is TRBV29-1, with 7 bases lining up with TRBD1. From germline, CDR1 is SQVTM and CDR2 ANQGSEA. V shed 4 bases, J shed 3 bases, and the junction held 3 bases outside the gene matches. The CDR3 covers 13 residues. In DNA form, the CDR3 reads TGCAGCGTTGGAGGGACAGTCAAAAACATTCAGTACTTC. It encodes CSVGGTVKNIQYF.

CDR3 sequence: CASSQGPAGTDTQYF. The DNA for the CDR3 is TGTGCCAGCTCACAAGGGCCAGCGGGTACAGATACGCAGTATTTT. J is TRBJ2-3 and V is TRBV18; possibly TRBD2 for D (6 bases). The CDR3 spans 15 residues. V lost 4 bases, J lost 3 bases, and 14 bases lay in between. Germline CDR1 is KGHSH and CDR2 is LQKENI.

A few counts support this clone. J is TRBJ2-5 and V is TRBV10-3; 7 bases are a match to TRBD2. Trimming at V came to 5 bases and at J to 5 bases, leaving 8 bases not matched to a gene. CDR1 ENHRY and CDR2 SYGVKD come from the germline V gene. The CDR3 consists of 14 residues. CDR3 nucleotide sequence: TGTGCCATCAGTAACGGACTAGGCGAGGAGACCCAGTACTTC. Protein: CAISNGLGEETQYF.

The chain has TRBV7-2 and TRBJ2-1; TRBD2 is a possible D gene (5 bases). CDR1 and CDR2 from the germline V gene are SGHTA and FQGNSA. Trimming removed 5 bases from V and 1 base from J, with 12 bases in between. This CDR3 region has 15 residues. CDR3 nucleotide sequence: TGTGCCAGCAGCAACGGACGGAGGTCCTACAATGAGCAGTTCTTC. Translated: CASSNGRRSYNEQFF.

The chain joins TRBV6-5 to TRBJ1-1; possibly TRBD1 for D (6 bases). V was cut by 5 bases and J by 6 bases, with 13 bases left in between. The germline CDR1 and CDR2 sequences are MNHEY and SVGAGI. This CDR3 is built from 13 residues. CDR3 in amino acids: CASSKGGAPEAFF. The CDR3 region has the DNA TGTGCCAGCAGTAAGGGGGGGGCCCCTGAAGCTTTCTTT.

V is TRBV3-1 (or the pseudogene TRBV3-2) and J is TRBJ1-1; D is unclear. The germline V gene has CDR1 LGHDT and CDR2 YNNKEL (reference sequence). Trimming shortened V by 2 bases and J by 2 bases, and 9 bases separated the two germline ends. CDR3 length: 14 residues. CDR3 DNA sequence: TGTGCCAGCAGCCAAATGGGAGGTAACACTGAAGCTTTCTTT. This translates into CASSQMGGNTEAFF.

The chain recombines TRBV19 with TRBJ2-7; D gene uncertain. Germline V gene lookup returns CDR1 LNHDA and CDR2 SQIVND (reference sequence). The CDR3 has 13 residues. V was clipped by 3 bases and J by 1 base, with 7 bases between them. The CDR3 region is CASSMSQSYEQYF. The CDR3 DNA reads as TGTGCCAGTAGTATGTCCCAGTCCTACGAGCAGTACTTC.

This clone has just one count. V gene TRBV12-3 or TRBV12-4 combines with J gene TRBJ1-2, with 7 bases identical to TRBD1. This CDR3 has 12 residues. V shed 6 bases and J 8 bases; nucleotides not matched to a gene: 6. CDR3 nucleotide sequence: TGTGCCAGCAGCCCGGGACAGTACGGCTACACCTTC. This gives the protein CASSPGQYGYTF.

The gene calls are TRBV19 and TRBJ1-6; D gene uncertain. The CDR3 loop spans 13 amino acids. Looked up from germline, CDR1 is LNHDA and CDR2 is SQIVND (reference sequence). V was pared by 3 bases and J by 7 bases, with 7 bases between. The CDR3 is CASSIGENSPLHF. The DNA of the CDR3 is TGTGCCAGTAGTATCGGGGAGAATTCACCCCTCCACTTT.

V and J are TRBV4-2 and TRBJ1-2; TRBD1 matches 7 bases. CDR3 length: 15 amino acids. V gave up 1 base and J gave up 5 bases; unmatched junction bases: 7. CDR1 is LGHNA and CDR2 is YNFKEQ in the germline V gene. In nucleotides, the CDR3 is TGTGCCAGCAGCCAAGTAGGGGGCCCCATATATGGCTACACCTTC. Its protein product is CASSQVGGPIYGYTF.

The rearrangement joins TRBV30 to TRBJ2-7; D gene unclear. The CDR3 has 14 residues. V was shortened by 0 bases and J by 0 bases, with 9 bases between the two germline ends. Per the germline V gene, CDR1 is GTSNPN and CDR2 is SVGIG (reference sequence). The CDR3 loop reads CAWSVVRDSYEQYF. In DNA form, the CDR3 reads TGTGCCTGGAGTGTAGTCCGAGACTCCTACGAGCAGTACTTC.

Here the CDR3 DNA reads TGCGCCAGCAGCTTGGGACAGGCGGAAAACACCATATATTTT. It yields the protein CASSLGQAENTIYF. The chain uses TRBV5-1 and TRBJ1-3; D is perhaps TRBD1 (6 bases). Trimming cost V 0 bases and J 6 bases, with 10 bases left between them. Looked up from germline, CDR1 is SGHRS and CDR2 is YFSETQ. This CDR3 is 14 amino acids long.

The chain recombines TRBV5-6 with TRBJ2-3; D unclear. Germline CDR1 is SGHDT and CDR2 is YYEEEE. The CDR3 extends over 12 amino acids. Deletions cut 4 bases from V and 8 bases from J, with 11 bases between. The CDR3 sequence: CASSLDMATQYF. The CDR3 DNA follows: TGTGCCAGCAGCCTCGACATGGCTACGCAGTATTTT.

This rearrangement joins TRBV28 to TRBJ1-2, with TRBD1 matching over 12 bases. CDR1 and CDR2 from the germline V gene are MDHEN and SYDVKM. V shed 6 bases, J shed 3 bases, and the junction held 8 bases outside the gene matches. The CDR3 extends over 16 amino acids. The CDR3 here is CASRDPGQGAYYGYTF. CDR3 nucleotide sequence: TGTGCCAGCAGAGACCCGGGACAGGGGGCGTACTATGGCTACACCTTC.

This clone has a single count. The chain couples TRBV5-6 to TRBJ2-5; 10 bases fit TRBD2. In germline, CDR1 is SGHDT, CDR2 YYEEEE. The CDR3 spans 14 residues. After removal of 4 bases from V and 3 bases from J, the junction contained 3 bases not matched to a gene. In DNA form, the CDR3 reads TGTGCCAGCAGCCGAAGCGGGGGGGAAGAGACCCAGTACTTC. Translated: CASSRSGGEETQYF. Full variable domain (rest looked up from reference TRBV5-6 and TRBJ2-5): DAGVTQSPTHLIKTRGQQVTLRCSPKSGHDTVSWYQQALGQGPQFIFQYYEEEERQRGNFPDRFSGHQFPNYSSELNVNALLLGDSALYLCASSRSGGEETQYFGPGTRLLVL.

The genes are TRBV11-3 and TRBJ2-3; possible D gene TRBD2, 5 bases. With 1 base removed from V and 2 bases from J, the gap between germline ends came to 10 bases. Germline lookup yields CDR1 SGHNT and CDR2 YENEEA. This CDR3 contains 15 residues. The CDR3 protein is CASSLGGEPTDTQYF. CDR3 DNA: TGTGCCAGCAGCTTAGGGGGAGAACCCACAGATACGCAGTATTTT.

The rearrangement uses TRBV9 and TRBJ1-3; a possible D gene is TRBD1 (5 bases). Trimming removed 0 bases at V and 6 bases at J, with 13 bases between. Germline V gene sequence: CDR1 SGDLS, CDR2 YYNGEE. This CDR3 region has 15 residues. The CDR3 nucleotides are TGTGCCAGCAGCGTAGCTGGGCAGGGCGCAAACACCATATATTTT. Encoded protein: CASSVAGQGANTIYF.

The chain has TRBV7-2 and TRBJ2-7, with a possible D match to TRBD1 (5 bases). CDR3 length: 12 amino acids. Germline lookup yields CDR1 SGHTA and CDR2 FQGNSA. With 5 bases removed from V and 5 bases from J, the gap between germline ends came to 10 bases. CDR3 sequence (DNA): TGTGCCAGCAGCGAAAGCAGGGACGAGCAGTACTTC. This gives the protein CASSESRDEQYF.

The gene calls are TRBV30 and TRBJ1-6, with 7 bases aligning to TRBD1. Losses at the gene ends were 1 base for V and 6 bases for J; bases not matched to a gene: 0. The CDR3 has 13 amino acids. The germline CDR1 and CDR2 sequences are GTSNPN and SVGIG (reference sequence). CDR3 DNA sequence: TGTGCCTGGAGTGGGGACAGTAATTCACCCCTCCACTTT. This sequence encodes CAWSGDSNSPLHF.